The entry below gives a single T cell receptor beta chain sequence along with its context. In the original processing: The assay estimated nucleated cells by amplifying reference gene primers. The assay was immunoSEQ multiplex PCR, and TCRdb's table has in-frame clones only and misses some. V and J calls and clone size are those listed in that table; D and trimming were worked out from the DNA. The sample shows 300,000 or so clones, about 87% of them seen only once. The data were obtained in a study of blood T cell repertoires in COVID-19. Background on the study: Whether acute or convalescent, the COVID-19 samples came from the United States, Italy and Spain.

This CDR3 has 14 amino acids. V was cut by 5 bases and J by 8 bases, with 17 bases left in between. Germline V gene lookup returns CDR1 MDHEN and CDR2 SYDVKM. The sample comprised peripheral blood. The rearrangement joins TRBV28 to TRBJ2-3; a possible D gene is TRBD2 (6 bases). The sequence came from a woman aged 35 to 49 who had recovered from COVID-19. The CDR3, as DNA: TGTGCCAGCAGTGCCCTGCCAGGGCGGGGTACGCAGTATTTT. Translated: CASSALPGRGTQYF.